These 5 T cell receptor beta chains originate from one sample sequenced in a study of CXCR3-negative and CXCR3-positive naive CD8 T cells. The authors prepared UMI-labeled TRB cDNA libraries by 5' RACE. One entry per CDR3 protein, without DNA, is what TCRdb gives after re-calling the 5' RACE reads. Listed are 20,000 to 30,000 distinct CDR3 sequences; approximately 2.6% falls within the top ten. The sample was naive CXCR3- CD8+ T cells from blood. Subset specified: CD45RO-CCR7+CD27+CD95- naive CD8+ T cells lacking CXCR3 (TNR3-). These receptor sequences come from a human donor in good health. Some clones in this sample may be carry-over from other donors' samples.

The chain employs TRBV9 and TRBJ2-2. The CDR3 has 17 residues. In germline, CDR1 is SGDLS, CDR2 YYNGEE. The CDR3 reads CASTSPRSDANTGELFF.

The chain couples TRBV19 to TRBJ1-5; the D call from TCRdb, TRBD1, cannot be confirmed without DNA. Germline V gene sequence: CDR1 LNHDA, CDR2 SQIVND (reference sequence). The CDR3 runs to 17 residues. CDR3 protein: CASIPAGYGHGNQPQHF.

The J gene is TRBJ2-5, the V gene TRBV4-2; TCRdb reports TRBD2, a call that lacks DNA to check it against. CDR1 is LGHNA, CDR2 YNFKEQ, per germline. CDR3 length: 16 residues. CDR3 residues: CASSRELGLAEETPYF.

V and J are TRBV18 and TRBJ2-5. This CDR3 comprises 13 residues. Germline V CDR1 and CDR2: KGHSH, LQKENI. CDR3: CASSRTGWETQYF.

The rearrangement uses TRBV11-2 and TRBJ1-2; TCRdb designates TRBD1, a call that cannot be tested without DNA. There are 14 residues in the CDR3. Germline CDR1 SGHAT, CDR2 FQNNGV. CDR3 in amino acids: CASSQDREMDGYTF.